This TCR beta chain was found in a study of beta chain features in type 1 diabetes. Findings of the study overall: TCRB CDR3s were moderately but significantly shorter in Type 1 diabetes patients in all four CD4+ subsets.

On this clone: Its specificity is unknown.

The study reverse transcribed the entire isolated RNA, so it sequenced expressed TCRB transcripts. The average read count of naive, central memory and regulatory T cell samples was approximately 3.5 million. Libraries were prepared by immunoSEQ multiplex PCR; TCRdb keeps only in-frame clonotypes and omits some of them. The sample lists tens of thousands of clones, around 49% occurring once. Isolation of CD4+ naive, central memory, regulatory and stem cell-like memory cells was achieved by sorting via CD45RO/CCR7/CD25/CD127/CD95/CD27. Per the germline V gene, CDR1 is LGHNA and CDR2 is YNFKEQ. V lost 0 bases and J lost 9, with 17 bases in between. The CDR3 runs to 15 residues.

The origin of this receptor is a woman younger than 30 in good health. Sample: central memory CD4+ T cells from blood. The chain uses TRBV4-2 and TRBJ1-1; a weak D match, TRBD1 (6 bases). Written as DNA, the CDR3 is TGTGCCAGCAGCCAAGATCTGGACAGAGAGGAGAAAGCTTTCTTT. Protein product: CASSQDLDREEKAFF.